The clone carrying this T cell receptor (beta chain) was counted at least ten times. This entry belongs to a study of regulatory T cells in long-lasting Graves disease. Study overall: Antithyroid drugs had been given to newly diagnosed Graves' patients for under 3 months.

Noted time point: newly diagnosed GD, antithyroid drugs for less than 3 months. PBMC-derived RNA was used for the TCR library. This CDR3 region has 16 residues. From germline, CDR1 is DFQATT and CDR2 SNEGSKA (reference sequence). Trimming left V 5 bases short and J 0 bases short, with 18 bases between. In building TCR beta libraries, iRepertoire HTBI primers were used together with Arm-PCR of CDR3 regions. From the multiplex PCR reads, TCRdb called clonotypes with MiXCR, one entry per CDR3 protein. The sample holds a few hundred thousand distinct CDR3 sequences; 14% are singletons and the top ten take approximately 17%. The sample also formed part of further work on T cells in Graves' hyperthyroidism and ophthalmopathy.

The sample was peripheral blood mononuclear cells (PBMCs), taken at new diagnosis, from a patient treated with antithyroid drugs. The TCR was taken from a woman aged 45 to 65 with Graves disease. The chain recombines TRBV20-1 with TRBJ2-3; the D gene is possibly TRBD2 (6 bases). The CDR3 spells CSAATLATSSTDTQYF. DNA for the CDR3: TGCAGTGCTGCCACCCTAGCGACGTCTAGCACAGATACGCAGTATTTT.